This T cell receptor (beta chain) was recorded in a study of blood T cell repertoires in COVID-19. Study context: There were acute and convalescent COVID-19 samples, and they came from the United States, Italy and Spain.

Per the study methods: Reference gene primers were amplified, and this amplification served to estimate nucleated cell counts. Some clones are missing from TCRdb's copy, which holds only in-frame ones; the method was immunoSEQ multiplex PCR. D and trimming come from the DNA, and the V and J calls and clone size come from that table. The repertoire holds about 200,000 clones, roughly 92% seen once, with around 0.84% in the top ten. Enrollment of patients from Seattle took place during active infection, with longitudinal follow-up. The CDR3 is 15 residues long. V was pared by 4 bases and J by 1 base, with 6 bases of the junction left unmatched. The V gene's germline CDR1 is MGHDK and CDR2 SYGVNS.

This rearrangement joins TRBV25-1 to TRBJ1-1, with TRBD1 matching over 7 bases. Sequenced: peripheral blood. The source of this sequence is a man between 60 and 75 years old with COVID-19, enrolled during active disease. The CDR3 protein is CASSGPTGANTEAFF. In DNA, the CDR3 is TGTGCCAGCAGTGGGCCCACAGGGGCGAACACTGAAGCTTTCTTT.